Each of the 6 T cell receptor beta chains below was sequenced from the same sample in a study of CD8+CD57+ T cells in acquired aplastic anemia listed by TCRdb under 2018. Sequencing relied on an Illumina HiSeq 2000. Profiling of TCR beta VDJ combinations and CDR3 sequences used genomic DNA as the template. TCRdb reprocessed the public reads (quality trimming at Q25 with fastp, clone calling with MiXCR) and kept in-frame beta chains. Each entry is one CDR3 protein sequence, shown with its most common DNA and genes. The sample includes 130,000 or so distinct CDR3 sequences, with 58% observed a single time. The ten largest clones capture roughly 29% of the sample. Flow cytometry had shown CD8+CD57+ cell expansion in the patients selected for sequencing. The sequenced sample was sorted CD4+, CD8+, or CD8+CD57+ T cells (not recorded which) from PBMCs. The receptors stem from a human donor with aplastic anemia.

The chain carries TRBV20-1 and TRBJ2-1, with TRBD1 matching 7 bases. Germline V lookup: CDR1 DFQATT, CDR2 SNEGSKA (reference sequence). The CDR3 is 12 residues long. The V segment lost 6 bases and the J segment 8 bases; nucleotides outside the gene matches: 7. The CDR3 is CSAKRQGHEQFF. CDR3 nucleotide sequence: TGCAGTGCCAAAAGACAGGGACATGAGCAGTTCTTC.

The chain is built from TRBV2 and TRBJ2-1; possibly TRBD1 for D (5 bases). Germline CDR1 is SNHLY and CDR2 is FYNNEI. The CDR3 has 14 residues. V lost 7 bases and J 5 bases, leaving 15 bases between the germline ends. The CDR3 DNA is TGTGCCAGCAAGGAAAGGGCACAGGACAATGAGCAGTTCTTC. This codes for CASKERAQDNEQFF.

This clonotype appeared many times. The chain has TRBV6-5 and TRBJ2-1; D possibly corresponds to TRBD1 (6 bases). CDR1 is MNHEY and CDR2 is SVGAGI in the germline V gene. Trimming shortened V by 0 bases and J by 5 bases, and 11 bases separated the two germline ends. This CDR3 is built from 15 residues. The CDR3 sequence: CASSYSLAGDNEQFF. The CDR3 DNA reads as TGTGCCAGCAGTTACTCCTTAGCAGGGGACAATGAGCAGTTCTTC.

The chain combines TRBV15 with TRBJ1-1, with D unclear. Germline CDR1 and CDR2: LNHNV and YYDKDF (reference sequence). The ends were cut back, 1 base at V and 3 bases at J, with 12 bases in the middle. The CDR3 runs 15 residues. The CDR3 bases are TGTGCCACCAGCAGAGTAGACGGGAGGTACACTGAAGCTTTCTTT. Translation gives CATSRVDGRYTEAFF.

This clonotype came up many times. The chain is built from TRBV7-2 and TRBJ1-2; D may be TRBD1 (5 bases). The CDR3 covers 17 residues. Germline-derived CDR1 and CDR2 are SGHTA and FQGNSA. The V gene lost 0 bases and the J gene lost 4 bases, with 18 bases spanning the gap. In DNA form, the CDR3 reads TGTGCCAGCAGCTTAGCTCCGGACAAAGGCCTAGCCTATGGCTACACCTTC. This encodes CASSLAPDKGLAYGYTF.

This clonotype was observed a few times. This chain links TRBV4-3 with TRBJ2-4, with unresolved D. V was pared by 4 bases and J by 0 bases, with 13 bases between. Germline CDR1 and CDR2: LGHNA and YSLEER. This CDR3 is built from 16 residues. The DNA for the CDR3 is TGCGCCAGCAGCCCCCGGGCCGAAGGAGCCAAAAACATTCAGTACTTC. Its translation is CASSPRAEGAKNIQYF.